The 29 T cell receptor beta chains reported below all come from one sample, sequenced in a study of cytomegalovirus exposure and HLA in healthy donors. Sequencing was performed with immunoSEQ multiplex PCR; in TCRdb, only in-frame clones are kept and a portion is missing. The table has about 73,000 clones, approximately 95% seen once. The sequencing sample was made of PBMCs. These receptors were taken from a man younger than 35 in good health and CMV-seronegative.

The gene calls are TRBV19 and TRBJ1-5; D gene ambiguous. The CDR3 is made up of 12 amino acids. V lost 6 bases, J lost 3 bases, and 6 bases lay in between. CDR1 and CDR2 from the germline V gene are LNHDA and SQIVND (reference sequence). CDR3 region: CASRQFNQPQHF. The CDR3 nucleotides read TGTGCCAGTAGACAGTTCAATCAGCCCCAGCATTTT.

The V call is TRBV30, the J call TRBJ2-7, with 9 bases identical to TRBD1. Germline values: CDR1 GTSNPN, CDR2 SVGIG (reference sequence). This CDR3 spans 14 amino acids. Germline trimming cut 0 bases from V and 6 bases from J; bases unmatched to any gene: 6. In nucleotides, the CDR3 is TGTGCCTGGAGTGTAGGACAGGGGATCGGCGAGCAGTACTTC. It translates to CAWSVGQGIGEQYF.

This chain uses TRBV19 with TRBJ2-1; 13 bases map to TRBD2. Germline V gene sequence: CDR1 LNHDA, CDR2 SQIVND (reference sequence). This CDR3 is 15 amino acids long. V trimming: 6 bases; J trimming: 6 bases; junction bases outside the gene matches: 5. The DNA for the CDR3 is TGTGCCAGTAGCCGACTAGCGGGGGGTATCAATGAGCAGTTCTTC. Amino acids: CASSRLAGGINEQFF.

CDR3 sequence (DNA): TGTGCCAGCAGCTTAGATTCGGAGGAGAGGGTTGTCTACTACGAGCAGTACTTC. Amino acid sequence: CASSLDSEERVVYYEQYF. The chain has TRBV11-2 and TRBJ2-7, with TRBD2 as a possible D gene (5 bases). CDR1 is SGHAT and CDR2 is FQNNGV in the germline V gene. This CDR3 is built from 18 residues. With 0 bases removed from V and 3 bases from J, the gap between germline ends came to 21 bases.

The rearrangement uses TRBV4-1 and TRBJ1-2, with D possibly being TRBD1 (6 bases). The CDR3 has 16 amino acids. Per the germline V gene, CDR1 is MGHRA and CDR2 is YSYEKL. The V end lost 0 bases, the J end lost 8 bases, and 19 bases lay between the germline ends. CDR3 nucleotides: TGCGCCAGCAGCCAAGAGGGTTCGGGGGGCCTGGGAGGCTACACCTTC. Its translation is CASSQEGSGGLGGYTF.

J is TRBJ2-5 and V is TRBV11-3, with D possibly matching TRBD1 (5 bases). Trimming left V 1 base short and J 0 bases short, with 18 bases between. The CDR3 is made up of 18 amino acids. Germline CDR1 reads SGHNT; CDR2 reads YENEEA. CDR3: CASSLGELGPRDQETQYF. CDR3 DNA sequence: TGTGCCAGCAGCTTAGGGGAATTGGGGCCCAGGGACCAAGAGACCCAGTACTTC.

The sample holds one count of this clone. The chain joins TRBV7-9 to TRBJ2-1; D remains unclear. V was shortened by 0 bases and J by 8 bases, with 8 bases between the two germline ends. This CDR3 is built from 13 residues. Germline V lookup: CDR1 SEHNR, CDR2 FQNEAQ (reference sequence). The CDR3 coding sequence is TGTGCCAGCAGCTTAGCGCTGGAGTATGAGCAGTTCTTC. Its protein product is CASSLALEYEQFF. Drawing the rest from reference TRBV7-9 and TRBJ2-1, the complete variable domain is DTGVSQNPRHKITKRGQNVTFRCDPISEHNRLYWYRQTLGQGPEFLTYFQNEAQLEKSRLLSDRFSAERPKGSFSTLEIQRTEQGDSAMYLCASSLALEYEQFFGPGTRLTVL.

J is TRBJ1-2 and V is TRBV7-8, with D maybe TRBD1 (5 bases). CDR3 length: 14 amino acids. V lost 4 bases and J 3 bases, leaving 12 bases between the germline ends. Germline CDR1 reads SGHVS; CDR2 reads FQNEAQ. The CDR3 nucleotides are TGTGCCAGCAGCTCTTCGACAGAATACTATGGCTACACCTTC. Encoded protein: CASSSSTEYYGYTF. The entire variable domain, with the rest obtained from reference TRBV7-8 and TRBJ1-2, is as follows: GAGVSQSPRYKVAKRGQDVALRCDPISGHVSLFWYQQALGQGPEFLTYFQNEAQLDKSGLPSDRFFAERPEGSVSTLKIQRTQQEDSAVYLCASSSSTEYYGYTFGSGTRLTVV.

The genes are TRBV30 and TRBJ1-2, with D possibly being TRBD1 (5 bases). Per the germline V gene, CDR1 is GTSNPN and CDR2 is SVGIG (reference sequence). V was clipped by 0 bases and J by 6 bases, with 14 bases between them. The CDR3 totals 14 residues. The CDR3 DNA follows: TGTGCCTGGAGTGTTGCCAGGGCTGGAGATGGCTACACCTTC. This gives the protein CAWSVARAGDGYTF.

The chain couples TRBV6-4 to TRBJ2-2; D might be TRBD2 (7 bases). Germline V gene sequence: CDR1 MRHNA, CDR2 SNTAGT. With 2 bases removed from V and 4 bases from J, the gap between germline ends came to 20 bases. The CDR3 covers 18 residues. The CDR3 coding sequence is TGTGCCAGCAGTGACACTCTGCTCCGGGGGGCTGGCACCGGGGAGCTGTTTTTT. Translation gives CASSDTLLRGAGTGELFF.

The rearrangement links TRBV7-9 to TRBJ2-1; TRBD2 agrees at 8 bases. The CDR3 has 18 residues. CDR1 is SEHNR, CDR2 FQNEAQ, per germline (reference sequence). V was clipped by 5 bases and J by 1 base; unmatched bases: 13. CDR3 bases: TGTGCCAGCAGCACGTTAGTGTCCAGCGGGGGTTCCTACAATGAGCAGTTCTTC. This sequence encodes CASSTLVSSGGSYNEQFF.

The chain recombines TRBV6-6 with TRBJ1-1; 7 bases are a match to TRBD1. V trimming: 4 bases; J trimming: 3 bases; junction bases outside the gene matches: 5. The CDR3 sequence is 14 residues long. Germline V gene sequence: CDR1 MNHNY, CDR2 SVGAGI (reference sequence). Here the CDR3 DNA reads TGTGCCAGCAGTTTAAGGGGGCAGGACACTGAAGCTTTCTTT. Translated: CASSLRGQDTEAFF.

The chain uses TRBV4-3 and TRBJ2-7; D possibly corresponds to TRBD2 (7 bases). V was pared by 4 bases and J by 2 bases, with 18 bases between. CDR1 is LGHNA, CDR2 YSLEER, per germline. The CDR3 extends over 16 amino acids. The CDR3 sequence: CASSLRGGTPPYEQYF. The CDR3 DNA is TGCGCCAGCAGCCTAAGGGGGGGCACGCCTCCCTACGAGCAGTACTTC.

This clone has just a few counts. The CDR3 sequence: CASSPTGEETQYF. The CDR3 nucleotides read TGTGCCAGTAGCCCCACAGGGGAAGAGACCCAGTACTTC. The rearrangement uses TRBV19 and TRBJ2-5, with TRBD1 matching over 7 bases. The CDR3 consists of 13 residues. Germline V gene sequence: CDR1 LNHDA, CDR2 SQIVND (reference sequence). Losses at the gene ends were 6 bases for V and 3 bases for J; bases not matched to a gene: 4.

The chain employs TRBV19 and TRBJ1-2; a possible D gene is TRBD1 (6 bases). Germline CDR1 LNHDA, CDR2 SQIVND (reference sequence). Trimming removed 5 bases at V and 6 bases at J, with 13 bases between. CDR3 length equals 13 residues. Here the CDR3 reads CASSVQGWNGYTF. The CDR3 DNA follows: TGTGCCAGTAGTGTCCAGGGGTGGAATGGCTACACCTTC.

This clone was found once. The genes are TRBV28 and TRBJ1-2, with D perhaps TRBD1 (5 bases). Trimming removed 1 base at V and 8 bases at J, with 14 bases between. The CDR3 runs 14 residues. Germline V gene lookup returns CDR1 MDHEN and CDR2 SYDVKM. DNA of the CDR3: TGTGCCAGCAGTTTATTTCAGGGCCCCAAGGGCTACACCTTC. This translates into CASSLFQGPKGYTF.

This chain joins TRBV6-4 and TRBJ2-1, with 10 positions matching TRBD2. Unmatched junction bases numbered 7, after V lost 1 base and J lost 7 bases. The CDR3 runs 16 residues. Germline V gene data show CDR1 as MRHNA and CDR2 as SNTAGT. The DNA for the CDR3 is TGTGCCAGCAGTGACTTGAGCGGGGGGGCGTTAAATGAGCAGTTCTTC. Amino acid sequence: CASSDLSGGALNEQFF.

This chain connects TRBV5-4 to TRBJ1-2; 8 bases are shared with TRBD1. The CDR3 totals 13 residues. With 8 bases clipped from V and 4 bases from J, the junction kept 7 bases outside the gene matches. Germline V CDR1 and CDR2: SGHNT, YYREEE (reference sequence). CDR3 sequence reads: CASSRGQPYGYTF. In DNA, the CDR3 is TGTGCCAGTAGCAGGGGGCAGCCCTATGGCTACACCTTC.

The rearrangement uses TRBV7-6 and TRBJ1-2, with a tentative D call TRBD1 (6 bases). CDR3 length: 16 amino acids. V shed 1 base and J shed 8 bases, with 20 bases lying between them. Germline V gives CDR1 SGHVS, CDR2 FNYEAQ. CDR3 region: CASSLDDGAHQGGYTF. CDR3 DNA: TGTGCCAGCAGCTTAGATGACGGAGCCCACCAGGGGGGCTACACCTTC.

The DNA of the CDR3 is TGTGCCAGCTCGCCCCGCGGGTTGGAAGAGCAGTACTTC. It translates to CASSPRGLEEQYF. The gene calls are TRBV18 and TRBJ2-7, with D possibly TRBD2 on 5 matching bases. Trimming pared 6 bases from V and 7 bases from J, leaving 16 bases between. The CDR3 totals 13 residues. Germline-derived CDR1 and CDR2 are KGHSH and LQKENI.

This chain connects TRBV6-6 to TRBJ1-1, with D tentatively TRBD1 (5 bases). Germline CDR1 is MNHNY and CDR2 is SVGAGI (reference sequence). V dropped 5 bases and J dropped 5 bases, with 15 bases sitting between them. The CDR3 loop spans 14 amino acids. CDR3 sequence (DNA): TGTGCCAGCAGTGCCGTAGGGGTGAGGACTGAAGCTTTCTTT. It codes for CASSAVGVRTEAFF.

This sequence joins TRBV7-9 and TRBJ2-7, with D tentatively TRBD1 (6 bases). The CDR3 covers 14 residues. The germline gives CDR1 SEHNR, CDR2 FQNEAQ (reference sequence). Trimming cost V 5 bases and J 4 bases, with 15 bases left between them. This CDR3 is CASSPQGPSYEQYF. For the CDR3, the DNA is TGTGCCAGCAGCCCACAGGGACCGTCTTACGAGCAGTACTTC.

This clone was found once. The J gene is TRBJ2-1, the V gene TRBV25-1; possibly TRBD2 for D (6 bases). Trimming cost V 8 bases and J 2 bases, with 13 bases left between them. CDR1 MGHDK and CDR2 SYGVNS come from the germline V gene. The CDR3 totals 14 residues. The CDR3 protein is CASGGTSPYNEQFF. DNA of the CDR3: TGTGCCAGCGGGGGGACTTCCCCCTACAATGAGCAGTTCTTC. The whole variable domain, filled in from reference TRBV25-1 and TRBJ2-1, reads EADIYQTPRYLVIGTGKKITLECSQTMGHDKMYWYQQDPGMELHLIHYSYGVNSTEKGDLSSESTVSRIRTEHFPLTLESARPSHTSQYLCASGGTSPYNEQFFGPGTRLTVL.

The chain has TRBV7-9 and TRBJ1-4, with a tentative D call TRBD1 (5 bases). From germline, CDR1 is SEHNR and CDR2 FQNEAQ (reference sequence). V shed 0 bases and J shed 5 bases, with 10 bases lying between them. This CDR3 spans 15 amino acids. The CDR3 region has the DNA TGTGCCAGCAGCTTAGCAGACAGTTTAAATGAAAAACTGTTTTTT. Translation gives CASSLADSLNEKLFF.

V and J are TRBV18 and TRBJ2-3; a weak D match, TRBD2 (7 bases). Trimming stripped 6 bases from V and 3 bases from J, with 22 bases between. The CDR3 loop spans 17 amino acids. From germline, CDR1 is KGHSH and CDR2 LQKENI. CDR3 in DNA: TGTGCCAGCTCTCCCCTGGTCCCAGGGGAGGGTACAGATACGCAGTATTTT. Protein: CASSPLVPGEGTDTQYF. Based on the CDR3 plus reference TRBV18 and TRBJ2-3, the full variable domain is NAGVMQNPRHLVRRRGQEARLRCSPMKGHSHVYWYRQLPEEGLKFMVYLQKENIIDESGMPKERFSAEFPKEGPSILRIQQVVRGDSAAYFCASSPLVPGEGTDTQYFGPGTRLTVL.

The chain recombines TRBV5-6 with TRBJ1-1; the D is unclear. This CDR3 has 12 residues. Deletions cut 2 bases from V and 4 bases from J, with 6 bases between. Germline CDR1 reads SGHDT; CDR2 reads YYEEEE. CDR3 DNA sequence: TGTGCCAGCAGCTTACAGTTCACTGAAGCTTTCTTT. Its translation: CASSLQFTEAFF.

The chain joins TRBV7-3 to TRBJ2-1; D is perhaps TRBD1 (8 bases). Between the trimmed V and J ends, which lost 5 bases and 4 bases, there was a span of 15 bases. The CDR3 extends over 15 amino acids. CDR1 and CDR2 from the germline V gene are SGHTA and FQGTGA. CDR3 DNA sequence: TGTGCCAGCAGCCAGGGGGCGGGGGCATACAATGAGCAGTTCTTC. Its translation: CASSQGAGAYNEQFF.

The chain joins TRBV28 to TRBJ2-1; possibly TRBD1 for D (6 bases). The CDR3 is 13 residues long. V lost 5 bases and J 4 bases, leaving 9 bases between the germline ends. Germline values: CDR1 MDHEN, CDR2 SYDVKM. CDR3 amino acids: CASSIGGYNEQFF. Here the CDR3 DNA reads TGTGCCAGCAGTATAGGGGGATACAATGAGCAGTTCTTC.

V and J are TRBV5-1 and TRBJ2-3, with a weak D call TRBD2 (5 bases). Trimming left V 3 bases short and J 0 bases short, with 14 bases between. The CDR3 contains 16 residues. Germline V gene sequence: CDR1 SGHRS, CDR2 YFSETQ. For the CDR3, the DNA is TGCGCCAGCAGCTGGGCCATGGAGGCTAGCACAGATACGCAGTATTTT. Amino acid sequence: CASSWAMEASTDTQYF. The variable domain in full, completed from reference TRBV5-1 and TRBJ2-3, reads KAGVTQTPRYLIKTRGQQVTLSCSPISGHRSVSWYQQTPGQGLQFLFEYFSETQRNKGNFPGRFSGRQFSNSRSEMNVSTLELGDSALYLCASSWAMEASTDTQYFGPGTRLTVL.